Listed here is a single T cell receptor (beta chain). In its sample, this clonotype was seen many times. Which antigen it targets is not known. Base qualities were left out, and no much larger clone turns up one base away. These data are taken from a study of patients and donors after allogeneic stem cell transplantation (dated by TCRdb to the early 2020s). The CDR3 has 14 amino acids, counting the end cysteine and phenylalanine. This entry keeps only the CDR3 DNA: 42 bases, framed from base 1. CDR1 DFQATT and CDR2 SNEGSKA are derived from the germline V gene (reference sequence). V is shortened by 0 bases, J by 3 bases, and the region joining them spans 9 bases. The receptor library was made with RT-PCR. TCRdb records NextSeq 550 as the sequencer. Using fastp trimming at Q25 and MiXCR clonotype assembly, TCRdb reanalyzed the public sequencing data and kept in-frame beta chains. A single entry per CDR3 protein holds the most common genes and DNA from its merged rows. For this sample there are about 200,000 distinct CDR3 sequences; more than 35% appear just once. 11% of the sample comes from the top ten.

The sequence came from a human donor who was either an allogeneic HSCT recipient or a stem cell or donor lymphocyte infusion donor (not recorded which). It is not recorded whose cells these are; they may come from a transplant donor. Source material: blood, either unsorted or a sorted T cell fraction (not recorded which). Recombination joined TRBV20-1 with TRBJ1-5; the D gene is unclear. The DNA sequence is TGCAGTGCTAGAGATTTCAGTTCCAATCAGCCCCAGCATTTT. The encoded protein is CSARDFSSNQPQHF.